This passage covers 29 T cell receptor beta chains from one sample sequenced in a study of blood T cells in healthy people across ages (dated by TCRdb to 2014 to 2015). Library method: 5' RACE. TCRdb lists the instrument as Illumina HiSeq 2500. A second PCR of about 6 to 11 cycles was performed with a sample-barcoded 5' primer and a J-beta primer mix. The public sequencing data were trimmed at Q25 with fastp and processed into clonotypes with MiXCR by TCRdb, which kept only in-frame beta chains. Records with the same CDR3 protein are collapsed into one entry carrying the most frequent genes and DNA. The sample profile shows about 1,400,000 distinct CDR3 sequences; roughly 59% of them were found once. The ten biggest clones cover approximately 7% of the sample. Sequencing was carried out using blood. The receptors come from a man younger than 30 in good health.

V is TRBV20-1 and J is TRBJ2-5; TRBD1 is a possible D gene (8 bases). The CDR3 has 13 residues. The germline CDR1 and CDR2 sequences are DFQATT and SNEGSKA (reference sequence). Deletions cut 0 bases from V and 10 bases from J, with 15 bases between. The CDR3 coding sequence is TGCAGTGCTAGAGACCACAGGGGGAGGGGCCAGTACTTC. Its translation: CSARDHRGRGQYF.

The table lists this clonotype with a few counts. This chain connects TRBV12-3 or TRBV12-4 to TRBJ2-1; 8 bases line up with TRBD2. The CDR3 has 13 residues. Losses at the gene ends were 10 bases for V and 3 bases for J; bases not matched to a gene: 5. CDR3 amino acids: CATGLAGYNEQFF. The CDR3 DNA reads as TGTGCCACCGGGCTAGCGGGCTACAATGAGCAGTTCTTC.

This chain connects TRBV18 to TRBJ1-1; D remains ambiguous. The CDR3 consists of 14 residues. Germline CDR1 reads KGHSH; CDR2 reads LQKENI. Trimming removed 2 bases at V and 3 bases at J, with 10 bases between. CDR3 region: CASSPSGRDTEAFF. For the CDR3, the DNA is TGTGCCAGCTCACCATCCGGAAGGGACACTGAAGCTTTCTTT.

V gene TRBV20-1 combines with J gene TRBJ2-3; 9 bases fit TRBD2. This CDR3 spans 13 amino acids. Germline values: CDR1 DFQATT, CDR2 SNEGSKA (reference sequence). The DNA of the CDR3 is TGCAGCCCCCTGGGACTAGCAAGCGATACGCAGTATTTT. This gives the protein CSPLGLASDTQYF.

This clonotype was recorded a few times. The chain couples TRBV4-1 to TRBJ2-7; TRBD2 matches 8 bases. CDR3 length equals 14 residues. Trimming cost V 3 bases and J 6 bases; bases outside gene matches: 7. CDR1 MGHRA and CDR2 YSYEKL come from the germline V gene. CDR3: CASSHLAGGGEQYF. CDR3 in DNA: TGCGCCAGCAGCCATCTTGCGGGAGGTGGCGAGCAGTACTTC.

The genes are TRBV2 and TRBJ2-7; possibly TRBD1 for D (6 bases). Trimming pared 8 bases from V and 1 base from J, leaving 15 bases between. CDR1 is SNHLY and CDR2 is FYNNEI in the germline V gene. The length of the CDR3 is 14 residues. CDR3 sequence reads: CASGRDTPSYEQYF. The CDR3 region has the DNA TGTGCCAGCGGCCGGGACACCCCATCCTACGAGCAGTACTTC.

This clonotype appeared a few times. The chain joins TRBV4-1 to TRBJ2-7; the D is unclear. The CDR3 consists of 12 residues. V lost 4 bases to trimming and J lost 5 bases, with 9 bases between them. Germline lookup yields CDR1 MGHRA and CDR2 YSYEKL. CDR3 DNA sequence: TGCGCCAGCAGCCGAGGACCCAACGAGCAGTACTTC. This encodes CASSRGPNEQYF.

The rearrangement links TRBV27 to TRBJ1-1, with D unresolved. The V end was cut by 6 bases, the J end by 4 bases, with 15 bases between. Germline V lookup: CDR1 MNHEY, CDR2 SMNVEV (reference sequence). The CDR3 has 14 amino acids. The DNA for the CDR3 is TGTGCCAGCAGCCTCCTGGGGTCCGGCACTGAAGCTTTCTTT. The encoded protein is CASSLLGSGTEAFF.

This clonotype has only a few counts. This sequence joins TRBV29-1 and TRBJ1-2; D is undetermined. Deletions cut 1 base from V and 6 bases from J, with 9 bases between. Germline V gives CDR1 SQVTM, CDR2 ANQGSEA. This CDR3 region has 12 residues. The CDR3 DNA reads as TGCAGCGTTGAAGGAGGTTCGGATGGCTACACCTTC. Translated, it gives CSVEGGSDGYTF.

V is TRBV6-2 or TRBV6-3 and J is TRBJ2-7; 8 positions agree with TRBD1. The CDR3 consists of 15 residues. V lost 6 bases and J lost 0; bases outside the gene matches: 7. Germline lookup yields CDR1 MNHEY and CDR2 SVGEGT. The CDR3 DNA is TGTGCCAGCAGCCGGGACAGGCGGAGCTCCTACGAGCAGTACTTC. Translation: CASSRDRRSSYEQYF.

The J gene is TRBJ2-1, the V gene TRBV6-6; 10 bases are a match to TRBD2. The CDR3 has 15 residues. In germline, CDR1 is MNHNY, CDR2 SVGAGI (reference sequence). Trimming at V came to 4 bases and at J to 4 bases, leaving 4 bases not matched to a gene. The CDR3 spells CASSLSGRVYNEQFF. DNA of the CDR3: TGTGCCAGCAGTTTGAGCGGGAGGGTGTACAATGAGCAGTTCTTC.

The CDR3 DNA reads as TGCGCCAGCAGCCAAGATACAGGCACGGATGAGCAGTTCTTC. Residues: CASSQDTGTDEQFF. This sequence joins TRBV4-3 and TRBJ2-1, with D possibly TRBD1 on 5 matching bases. Looked up from germline, CDR1 is LGHNA and CDR2 is YSLEER. The ends were cut back, 0 bases at V and 8 bases at J, with 11 bases in the middle. The CDR3 is made up of 14 amino acids.

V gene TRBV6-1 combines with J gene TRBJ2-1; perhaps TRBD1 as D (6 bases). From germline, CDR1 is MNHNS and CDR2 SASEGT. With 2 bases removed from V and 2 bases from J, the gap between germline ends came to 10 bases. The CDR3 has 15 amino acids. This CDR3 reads CASSEQGSAYNEQFF. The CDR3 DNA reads TGTGCCAGCAGTGAACAGGGGAGCGCCTACAATGAGCAGTTCTTC.

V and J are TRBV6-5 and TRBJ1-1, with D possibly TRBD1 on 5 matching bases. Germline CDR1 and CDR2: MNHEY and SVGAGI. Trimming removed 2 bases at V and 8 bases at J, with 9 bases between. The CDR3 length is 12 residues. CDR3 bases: TGTGCCAGCAGTTACAGGGGTCAGGAAGCTTTCTTT. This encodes CASSYRGQEAFF.

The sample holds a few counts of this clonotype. The CDR3 coding sequence is TGCGCCAGCAGCCAAGGGGACAGGGGTTTTGCACCCCTCCACTTT. Residues: CASSQGDRGFAPLHF. V usage is TRBV4-1 and J usage is TRBJ1-6, with 10 positions matching TRBD1. The CDR3 is 15 amino acids. Germline CDR1 MGHRA, CDR2 YSYEKL. J lost 11 bases, V lost 1 base, and 5 bases had no gene match.

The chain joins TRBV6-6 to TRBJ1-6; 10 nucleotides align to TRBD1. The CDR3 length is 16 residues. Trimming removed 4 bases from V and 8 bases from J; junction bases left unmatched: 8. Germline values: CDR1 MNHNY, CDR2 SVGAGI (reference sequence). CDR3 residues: CASSSPLDRGDSPLHF. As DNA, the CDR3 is TGTGCCAGCAGTTCTCCCCTGGACAGGGGGGATTCACCCCTCCACTTT.

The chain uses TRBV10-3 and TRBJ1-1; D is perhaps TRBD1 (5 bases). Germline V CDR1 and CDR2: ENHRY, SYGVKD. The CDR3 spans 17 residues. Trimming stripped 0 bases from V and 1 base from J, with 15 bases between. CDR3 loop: CAISESFGQGPNTEAFF. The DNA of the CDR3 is TGTGCCATCAGTGAGTCTTTCGGGCAGGGCCCGAACACTGAAGCTTTCTTT.

Written as DNA, the CDR3 is TGTGCCAGCAGCGCCCTGTCGGGGGGGGACATAGATACGCAGTATTTT. Protein: CASSALSGGDIDTQYF. The chain employs TRBV14 and TRBJ2-3; TRBD2 matches at 8 bases. The CDR3 consists of 16 residues. Germline assignment: CDR1 SGHDN and CDR2 FVKESK. Trimming removed 5 bases from V and 5 bases from J; junction bases left unmatched: 12.

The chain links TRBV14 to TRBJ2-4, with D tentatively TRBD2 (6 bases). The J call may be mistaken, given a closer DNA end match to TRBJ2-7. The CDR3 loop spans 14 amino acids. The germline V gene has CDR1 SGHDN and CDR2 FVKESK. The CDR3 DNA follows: TGTGCCAGCAGTCTAGCGACCACAAGGGGCGAGCAGTACTTC. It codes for CASSLATTRGEQYF.

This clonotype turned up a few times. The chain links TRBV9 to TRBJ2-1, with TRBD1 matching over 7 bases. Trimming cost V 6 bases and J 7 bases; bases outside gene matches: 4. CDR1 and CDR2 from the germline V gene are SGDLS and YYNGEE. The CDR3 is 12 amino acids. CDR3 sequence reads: CASTNRGNEQFF. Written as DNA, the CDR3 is TGTGCCAGCACCAACAGGGGAAATGAGCAGTTCTTC.

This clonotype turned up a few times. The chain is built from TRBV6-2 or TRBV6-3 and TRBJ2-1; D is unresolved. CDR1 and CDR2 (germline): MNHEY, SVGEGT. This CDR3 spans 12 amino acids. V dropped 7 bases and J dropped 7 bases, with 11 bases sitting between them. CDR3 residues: CASTNQVNEQFF. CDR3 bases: TGTGCCAGCACAAATCAGGTGAATGAGCAGTTCTTC.

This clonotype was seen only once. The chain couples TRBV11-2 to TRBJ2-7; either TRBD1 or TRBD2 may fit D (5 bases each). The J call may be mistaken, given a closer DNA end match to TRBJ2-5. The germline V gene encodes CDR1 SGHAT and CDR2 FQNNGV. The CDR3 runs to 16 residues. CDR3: CASSLDPGGGQETQYF. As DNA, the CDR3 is TGTGCCAGCAGCTTAGATCCAGGTGGGGGCCAAGAGACCCAGTACTTC.

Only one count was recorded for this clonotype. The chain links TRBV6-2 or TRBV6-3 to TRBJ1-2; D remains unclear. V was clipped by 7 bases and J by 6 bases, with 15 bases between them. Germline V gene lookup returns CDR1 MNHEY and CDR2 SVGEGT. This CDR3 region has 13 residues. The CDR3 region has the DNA TGTGCCAGCACGAGCTGGGATTTCGATGGCTACACCTTC. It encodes CASTSWDFDGYTF.

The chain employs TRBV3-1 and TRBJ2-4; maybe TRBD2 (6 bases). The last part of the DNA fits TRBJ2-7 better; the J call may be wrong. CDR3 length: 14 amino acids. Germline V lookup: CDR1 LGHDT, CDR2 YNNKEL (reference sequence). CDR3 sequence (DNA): TGTGCCAGCAGCCAAGTGGGGGGTCCCACCGAGCAGTACTTC. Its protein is CASSQVGGPTEQYF.

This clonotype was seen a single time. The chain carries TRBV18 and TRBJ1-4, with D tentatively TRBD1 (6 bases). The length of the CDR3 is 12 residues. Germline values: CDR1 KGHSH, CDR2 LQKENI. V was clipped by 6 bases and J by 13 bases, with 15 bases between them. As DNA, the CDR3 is TGTGCCAGCTCGCGGACAGATGGGGGACTGTTTTTT. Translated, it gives CASSRTDGGLFF.

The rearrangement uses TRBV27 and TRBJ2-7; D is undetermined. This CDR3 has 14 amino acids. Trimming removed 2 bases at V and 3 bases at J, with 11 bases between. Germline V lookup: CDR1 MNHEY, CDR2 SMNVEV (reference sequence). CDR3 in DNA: TGTGCCAGCAGTTTAAACAGCCCATACTACGAGCAGTACTTC. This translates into CASSLNSPYYEQYF.

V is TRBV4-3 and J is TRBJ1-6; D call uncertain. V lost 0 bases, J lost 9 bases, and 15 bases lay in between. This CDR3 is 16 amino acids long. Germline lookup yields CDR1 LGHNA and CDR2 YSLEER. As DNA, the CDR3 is TGCGCCAGCAGCCAAGATTTCCGGGGAGCGAGTTCACCCCTCCACTTT. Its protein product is CASSQDFRGASSPLHF.

The CDR3 here is CASSPRDSREKLFF. The CDR3 region has the DNA TGTGCCAGCAGCCCCCGGGACAGTCGCGAAAAACTGTTTTTT. V usage is TRBV3-1 and J usage is TRBJ1-4, with 7 bases lining up with TRBD1. Trimming at V came to 4 bases and at J to 8 bases, leaving 7 bases not matched to a gene. The germline gives CDR1 LGHDT, CDR2 YNNKEL (reference sequence). This CDR3 region has 14 residues.

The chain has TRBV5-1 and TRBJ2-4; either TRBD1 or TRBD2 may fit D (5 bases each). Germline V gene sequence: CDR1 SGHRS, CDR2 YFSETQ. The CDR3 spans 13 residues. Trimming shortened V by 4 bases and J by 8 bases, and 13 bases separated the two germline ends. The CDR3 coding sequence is TGCGCCAGCAGCGATAACCGGGACGACATTCAGTACTTC. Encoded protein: CASSDNRDDIQYF.